This TCR beta chain was documented in a study of blood T cell repertoires in COVID-19. Study summary: Nucleic acid was either cDNA or gDNA, and it came from T cells, B-cell-depleted T cells, or PBMCs.

TCRdb's table, derived via immunoSEQ multiplex PCR, lists solely in-frame clones and lacks some. The sample contains some 240,000 clones, nearly 90% of which appear only once. The table lists this clone with a few counts. The V gene lost 3 bases and the J gene lost 10 bases, with 12 bases spanning the gap. Germline V gene lookup returns CDR1 SGHAT and CDR2 FQNNGV. The CDR3 is 12 amino acids. Sequencing was performed on peripheral blood. This sequence originates from a woman between 55 and 75 years old with COVID-19, enrolled during active disease. This chain links TRBV11-2 with TRBJ1-1, with D possibly TRBD1 on 5 matching bases. Written as DNA, the CDR3 is TGTGCCAGCAGCTTGAGTGGGCAGGGAGCTTTCTTT. Its protein is CASSLSGQGAFF. Full variable domain (outside the CDR3, taken from reference TRBV11-2 and TRBJ1-1): EAGVAQSPRYKIIEKRQSVAFWCNPISGHATLYWYQQILGQGPKLLIQFQNNGVVDDSQLPKDRFSAERLKGVDSTLKIQPAKLEDSAVYLCASSLSGQGAFFGQGTRLTVV.